Included here is one TCR beta chain sequence, with context. The CDR3 contains 16 residues. Trimming cost V 0 bases and J 5 bases, with 17 bases left between them. Germline CDR1 is SGHNT and CDR2 is YYREEE (reference sequence). These data are taken from a study of PD-L1 blockade in urothelial cancer. Method: immunoSEQ multiplex PCR; TCRdb's copy keeps in-frame clones and lacks some. The sample lists some 60,000 clones; approximately 86% were seen once. The genes are TRBV5-4 and TRBJ2-5, with D perhaps matching TRBD2 (6 bases). The receptor was derived from a man aged 45-65 years with urothelial cancer. Specimen: PBMCs, collected around atezolizumab (anti-PD-L1) treatment. CDR3 sequence (DNA): TGTGCCAGCAGCTTGGTTCGGGGGAGCGTACTGGAGACCCAGTACTTC. This codes for CASSLVRGSVLETQYF. The variable domain in full, with the rest retrieved from reference TRBV5-4 and TRBJ2-5, is ETGVTQSPTHLIKTRGQQVTLRCSSQSGHNTVSWYQQALGQGPQFIFQYYREEENGRGNFPPRFSGLQFPNYSSELNVNALELDDSALYLCASSLVRGSVLETQYFGPGTRLLVL.